Listed here are 30 T cell receptor beta chains from one sample, sequenced in a study of T cell responses to AZD1222 COVID-19 vaccine. The table came from immunoSEQ multiplex PCR; TCRdb's copy has only in-frame clones and leaves some out. The sample contains roughly 140,000 clones, 87% of which appear only once. The starting material was peripheral blood, obtained 28 days after the second AZD1222 dose. These receptor sequences come from an adult who received the AZD1222 COVID-19 vaccine.

The chain uses TRBV6-1 and TRBJ1-6; 7 bases map to TRBD1. V was clipped by 4 bases and J by 4 bases; unmatched bases: 7. The CDR3 loop spans 16 amino acids. Germline loops: CDR1 MNHNS, CDR2 SASEGT. CDR3 coding DNA: TGTGCCAGCAGTGCCACCGGGACAGCTTATAATTCACCCCTCCACTTT. It codes for CASSATGTAYNSPLHF.

The chain is built from TRBV18 and TRBJ1-3; D possibly corresponds to TRBD1 (5 bases). V was pared by 3 bases and J by 4 bases, with 19 bases between. The germline CDR1 and CDR2 sequences are KGHSH and LQKENI. This CDR3 region has 17 residues. The CDR3 loop is CASSPTGLLRVGNTIYF. CDR3 nucleotides: TGTGCCAGCTCACCTACGGGACTGCTTCGTGTCGGAAACACCATATATTTT.

The J gene is TRBJ2-1, the V gene TRBV6-5; D remains unclear. This CDR3 has 13 residues. Between the trimmed V and J ends, which lost 7 bases and 6 bases, there was a span of 13 bases. Germline values: CDR1 MNHEY, CDR2 SVGAGI. Here the CDR3 reads CASTTGPSNEQFF. The CDR3 region has the DNA TGTGCCAGCACCACCGGACCGTCCAATGAGCAGTTCTTC.

V is TRBV9 and J is TRBJ2-6, with TRBD1 identical over 10 bases. Germline CDR1 reads SGDLS; CDR2 reads YYNGEE. V was pared by 4 bases and J by 2 bases, with 6 bases of the junction left unmatched. The CDR3 length is 17 residues. This chain's CDR3 is CASSPGGTGAGANVLTF. CDR3 nucleotides: TGTGCCAGCAGCCCCGGGGGGACAGGGGCTGGGGCCAACGTCCTGACTTTC.

J is TRBJ2-7 and V is TRBV19, with D hard to call. V was cut by 1 base and J by 5 bases, with 9 bases left in between. In germline, CDR1 is LNHDA, CDR2 SQIVND (reference sequence). The CDR3 loop spans 13 amino acids. CDR3 region: CASSIGPYDEQYF. DNA of the CDR3: TGTGCCAGTAGTATAGGCCCTTATGACGAGCAGTACTTC.

The genes are TRBV15 and TRBJ2-4; possible D gene TRBD1, 6 bases. The CDR3 has 15 residues. Between the trimmed V and J ends, which lost 2 bases and 7 bases, there was a span of 15 bases. CDR1 LNHNV and CDR2 YYDKDF come from the germline V gene (reference sequence). The CDR3 DNA follows: TGTGCCACCAGCAGATACGGACAGCCGGGGAACATTCAGTACTTC. Protein sequence: CATSRYGQPGNIQYF.

The V gene is TRBV11-1, the J gene TRBJ1-1; no clear D. Trimming took 1 base from V and 1 from J, leaving 4 bases between them. CDR1 SGHAT and CDR2 FQDESV come from the germline V gene (reference sequence). The CDR3 length is 13 residues. The DNA of the CDR3 is TGTGCCAGCAGCTTAGAACGGAACACTGAAGCTTTCTTT. Protein product: CASSLERNTEAFF.

This clone came up once. V is TRBV28 and J is TRBJ2-1; 10 bases line up with TRBD2. The CDR3 consists of 15 residues. V lost 5 bases and J lost 3; bases outside the gene matches: 4. The germline CDR1 and CDR2 sequences are MDHEN and SYDVKM. In DNA form, the CDR3 reads TGTGCCAGCAGTCGGACTAGCGGAATCTACAATGAGCAGTTCTTC. Its protein is CASSRTSGIYNEQFF.

The J gene is TRBJ1-5, the V gene TRBV7-8; D is ambiguous. The V gene's germline CDR1 is SGHVS and CDR2 FQNEAQ. This CDR3 spans 14 amino acids. The germline V and J ends were trimmed by 5 bases and 0 bases, with 8 bases remaining between them. The CDR3 DNA is TGTGCCAGCAGCCTAGACGGTAGCAATCAGCCCCAGCATTTT. This encodes CASSLDGSNQPQHF.

The gene calls are TRBV27 and TRBJ2-1; D possibly uses TRBD1 or TRBD2 (5 bases each). Per germline, CDR1 MNHEY and CDR2 SMNVEV (reference sequence). This CDR3 spans 15 amino acids. Trimming shortened V by 6 bases and J by 7 bases, and 19 bases separated the two germline ends. The CDR3 loop reads CASSLRDQAHNEQFF. In DNA form, the CDR3 reads TGTGCCAGCAGCCTTCGGGACCAAGCGCATAATGAGCAGTTCTTC.

The J gene is TRBJ1-6, the V gene TRBV4-3; a weak D match, TRBD1 (6 bases). Germline loops: CDR1 LGHNA, CDR2 YSLEER. The length of the CDR3 is 15 residues. Trimming took off 0 bases at V and 7 bases at J, with 10 bases between the two ends. For the CDR3, the DNA is TGCGCCAGCAGCCAAGACAGGGGTAGGAATTCACCCCTCCACTTT. Translated, it gives CASSQDRGRNSPLHF.

The rearrangement uses TRBV6-2 or TRBV6-3 and TRBJ2-6; 7 bases are shared with TRBD1. CDR3 length: 17 amino acids. From germline, CDR1 is MNHEY and CDR2 SVGEGT. The V gene end was trimmed by 6 bases and the J gene end by 0 bases; junction bases not matched to a gene: 8. CDR3 bases: TGTGCCAGCAGCCCACAGGGGTCCGGCTCTGGGGCCAACGTCCTGACTTTC. Translating it yields CASSPQGSGSGANVLTF.

V is TRBV19 and J is TRBJ2-7, with D possibly being TRBD1 or TRBD2 (5 bases each). CDR3 size: 13 residues. In germline, CDR1 is LNHDA, CDR2 SQIVND (reference sequence). V lost 3 bases and J lost 5, with 11 bases in between. This chain's CDR3 is CASSISGRHEQYF. CDR3 nucleotide sequence: TGTGCCAGTAGTATTTCAGGGAGACACGAGCAGTACTTC.

As DNA, the CDR3 is TGTGCCAGCAGTTTAGGGAGGAACTCCTATAATTCACCCCTCCACTTT. It translates to CASSLGRNSYNSPLHF. The J gene is TRBJ1-6, the V gene TRBV27, with D unclear. The V end lost 2 bases, the J end lost 0 bases, and 8 bases lay between the germline ends. Looked up from germline, CDR1 is MNHEY and CDR2 is SMNVEV (reference sequence). The CDR3 extends over 16 amino acids.

This chain joins TRBV6-6 and TRBJ1-2; weak D call: TRBD1 (6 bases). The germline V gene encodes CDR1 MNHNY and CDR2 SVGAGI (reference sequence). The V and J ends lost 6 bases and 4 bases respectively, with 12 bases between them. The CDR3 spans 13 residues. CDR3 residues: CASRVGTPYGYTF. CDR3 sequence (DNA): TGTGCCAGCAGAGTCGGGACACCCTATGGCTACACCTTC.

The rearrangement links TRBV7-9 to TRBJ2-1; 12 nucleotides match TRBD1. The junction had 8 bases not matched to a gene; V was cut back by 5 bases and J by 6 bases. Germline lookup yields CDR1 SEHNR and CDR2 FQNEAQ (reference sequence). The CDR3 consists of 16 residues. CDR3 nucleotide sequence: TGTGCCAGCAGCCACACCGGGACAGGGGGCTTCAATGAGCAGTTCTTC. This sequence encodes CASSHTGTGGFNEQFF.

V and J are TRBV28 and TRBJ2-2; maybe TRBD2 (7 bases). CDR1 is MDHEN, CDR2 SYDVKM, per germline. V lost 8 bases and J 0 bases, leaving 13 bases between the germline ends. The CDR3 runs to 15 residues. As DNA, the CDR3 is TGTGCCAGCTCCAAGGGGGGGCCGAACACCGGGGAGCTGTTTTTT. Protein sequence: CASSKGGPNTGELFF.

The V and J genes are TRBV21-1 and TRBJ2-7; no DNA check was done on the table's D call, TRBD2. TRBV21-1 is annotated as a pseudogene. CDR3 length: 16 amino acids. CDR3 nucleotides: TGTGCCAGCAGCAAGGTCGCGGGAGGCCCTTCCTACGAGCAGTACTTC. It specifies CASSKVAGGPSYEQYF.

This chain links TRBV6-5 with TRBJ1-2; D perhaps matches TRBD1 (6 bases). Deletions cut 0 bases from V and 4 bases from J, with 12 bases between. Germline lookup yields CDR1 MNHEY and CDR2 SVGAGI. There are 15 residues in the CDR3. The CDR3 reads CASSYSGGRLYGYTF. CDR3 bases: TGTGCCAGCAGTTACTCTGGGGGGCGCCTCTATGGCTACACCTTC.

The chain links TRBV9 to TRBJ1-3, with a possible D match to TRBD1 (5 bases). CDR3 length: 11 residues. The germline V gene encodes CDR1 SGDLS and CDR2 YYNGEE. Trimming took off 7 bases at V and 4 bases at J, with 6 bases between the two ends. For the CDR3, the DNA is TGTGCCAGCCGGGGGGGAAACACCATATATTTT. Its translation: CASRGGNTIYF. Based on the CDR3 plus reference TRBV9 and TRBJ1-3, the full variable domain is DSGVTQTPKHLITATGQRVTLRCSPRSGDLSVYWYQQSLDQGLQFLIQYYNGEERAKGNILERFSAQQFPDLHSELNLSSLELGDSALYFCASRGGNTIYFGEGSWLTVV.

V and J are TRBV11-2 and TRBJ2-5, with TRBD1 matching 7 bases. The V gene's germline CDR1 is SGHAT and CDR2 FQNNGV. The CDR3 has 14 residues. Trimming at V came to 5 bases and at J to 5 bases, leaving 8 bases not matched to a gene. CDR3 in DNA: TGTGCCAGCAGCCTGAGACAGGGTCGGGAGACCCAGTACTTC. Protein sequence: CASSLRQGRETQYF. Based on the CDR3 plus reference TRBV11-2 and TRBJ2-5, the full variable domain is EAGVAQSPRYKIIEKRQSVAFWCNPISGHATLYWYQQILGQGPKLLIQFQNNGVVDDSQLPKDRFSAERLKGVDSTLKIQPAKLEDSAVYLCASSLRQGRETQYFGPGTRLLVL.

Only one count was recorded for this clone. V and J are TRBV7-9 and TRBJ2-1; D may be TRBD1 (5 bases). CDR3 length equals 15 residues. Germline-derived CDR1 and CDR2 are SEHNR and FQNEAQ (reference sequence). V was trimmed by 4 bases and J by 0 bases, leaving 10 bases between them. DNA for the CDR3: TGTGCCAGCAGCTCCGGACACAGCTCCTACAATGAGCAGTTCTTC. Translated: CASSSGHSSYNEQFF.

The rearrangement uses TRBV5-6 and TRBJ1-2; 8 bases map to TRBD1. CDR3 length equals 15 residues. In germline, CDR1 is SGHDT, CDR2 YYEEEE. The V segment lost 4 bases and the J segment 4 bases; nucleotides outside the gene matches: 9. This chain's CDR3 is CASSLPGTGSYGYTF. As DNA, the CDR3 is TGTGCCAGCAGCCTGCCGGGGACAGGTTCCTATGGCTACACCTTC. Based on the CDR3 plus reference TRBV5-6 and TRBJ1-2, the full variable domain is DAGVTQSPTHLIKTRGQQVTLRCSPKSGHDTVSWYQQALGQGPQFIFQYYEEEERQRGNFPDRFSGHQFPNYSSELNVNALLLGDSALYLCASSLPGTGSYGYTFGSGTRLTVV.

The chain combines TRBV6-6 with TRBJ1-2; 8 bases line up with TRBD1. This CDR3 has 13 amino acids. Germline V gene data show CDR1 as MNHNY and CDR2 as SVGAGI (reference sequence). Trimming at V came to 6 bases and at J to 8 bases, leaving 8 bases not matched to a gene. The CDR3 sequence is CASRLQTGVGYTF. The DNA for the CDR3 is TGTGCCAGCAGGCTACAGACAGGGGTAGGCTACACCTTC.

This sequence joins TRBV2 and TRBJ2-2; 14 nucleotides agree with TRBD2. Germline CDR1 SNHLY, CDR2 FYNNEI. Trimming removed 8 bases from V and 5 bases from J; junction bases left unmatched: 1. The CDR3 has 14 amino acids. This CDR3 reads CASGTSGRTGELFF. In DNA form, the CDR3 reads TGTGCCAGCGGGACTAGCGGGAGAACCGGGGAGCTGTTTTTT.

The chain links TRBV6-5 to TRBJ1-1; 8 bases are a match to TRBD1. J gave up 4 bases and V 3 bases, and 4 bases lay outside the gene matches. The CDR3 length is 14 residues. CDR1 is MNHEY, CDR2 SVGAGI, per germline. CDR3 nucleotide sequence: TGTGCCAGCAGTTATCAGGGGGCCGGCACTGAAGCTTTCTTT. As protein: CASSYQGAGTEAFF.

The chain couples TRBV2 to TRBJ2-7; 9 bases agree with TRBD1. Per germline, CDR1 SNHLY and CDR2 FYNNEI. The CDR3 consists of 13 residues. Trimming at V came to 10 bases and at J to 5 bases, leaving 9 bases not matched to a gene. The CDR3 DNA follows: TGTGCCACCTCCGGGACAGGGTACGACGAGCAGTACTTC. Translating it yields CATSGTGYDEQYF.

The chain carries TRBV7-3 and TRBJ2-2; TRBD1 agrees at 8 bases. The CDR3 is 14 residues long. V shed 5 bases, J shed 4 bases, and the junction held 3 bases outside the gene matches. Germline V gene lookup returns CDR1 SGHTA and CDR2 FQGTGA. CDR3 residues: CASSRTGITGELFF. The CDR3 DNA reads TGTGCCAGCAGCCGGACAGGGATCACCGGGGAGCTGTTTTTT.

The chain couples TRBV5-8 to TRBJ2-7; 7 bases are a match to TRBD1. The germline V gene encodes CDR1 SGHTS and CDR2 YDEGEE. V lost 1 base to trimming and J lost 7 bases; unmatched junction nucleotides: 5. CDR3 length: 13 residues. CDR3 protein: CASSLRGLGEQYF. The CDR3 bases are TGTGCCAGCAGCTTGAGGGGGCTGGGGGAGCAGTACTTC.

The J gene is TRBJ2-7, the V gene TRBV18, with 9 bases lining up with TRBD2. Trimming removed 2 bases from V and 7 bases from J; junction bases left unmatched: 12. CDR3 length equals 16 residues. CDR1 and CDR2 (germline): KGHSH, LQKENI. The CDR3 is CASSPLSLAGEGEQYF. CDR3 in DNA: TGTGCCAGCTCACCATTAAGTTTAGCGGGAGAAGGGGAGCAGTACTTC.